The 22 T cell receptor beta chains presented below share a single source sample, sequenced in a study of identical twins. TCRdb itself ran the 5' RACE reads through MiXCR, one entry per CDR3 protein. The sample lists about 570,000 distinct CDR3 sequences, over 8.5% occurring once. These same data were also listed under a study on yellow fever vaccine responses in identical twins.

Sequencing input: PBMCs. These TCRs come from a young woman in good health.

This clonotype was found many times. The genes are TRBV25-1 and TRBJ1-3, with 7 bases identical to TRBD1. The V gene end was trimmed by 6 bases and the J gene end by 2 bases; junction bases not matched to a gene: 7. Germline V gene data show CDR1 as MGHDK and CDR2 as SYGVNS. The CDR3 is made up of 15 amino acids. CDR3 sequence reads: CASSPRGVTGNTIYF. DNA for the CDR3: TGTGCCAGCAGCCCCAGGGGGGTAACTGGAAACACCATATATTTT.

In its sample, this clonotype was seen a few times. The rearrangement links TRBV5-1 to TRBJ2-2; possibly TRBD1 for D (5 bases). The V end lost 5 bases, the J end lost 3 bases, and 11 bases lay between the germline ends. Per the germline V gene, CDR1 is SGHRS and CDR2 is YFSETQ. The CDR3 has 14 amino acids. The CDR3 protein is CASRLLGDTGELFF. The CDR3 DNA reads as TGCGCCAGCAGGTTGCTAGGGGACACCGGGGAGCTGTTTTTT.

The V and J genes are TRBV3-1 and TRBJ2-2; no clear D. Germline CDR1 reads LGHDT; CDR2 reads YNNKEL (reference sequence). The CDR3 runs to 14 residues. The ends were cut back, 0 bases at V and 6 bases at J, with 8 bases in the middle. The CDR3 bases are TGTGCCAGCAGCCAAGATGGAACTGCCGGGGAGCTGTTTTTT. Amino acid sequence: CASSQDGTAGELFF.

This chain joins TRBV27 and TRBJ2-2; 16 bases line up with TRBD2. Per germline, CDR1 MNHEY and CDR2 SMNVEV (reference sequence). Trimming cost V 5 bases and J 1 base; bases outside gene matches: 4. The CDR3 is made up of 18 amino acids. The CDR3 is CASSRGTSGGVNTGELFF. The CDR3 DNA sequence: TGTGCCAGCAGTAGAGGGACTAGCGGGGGGGTGAACACCGGGGAGCTGTTTTTT.

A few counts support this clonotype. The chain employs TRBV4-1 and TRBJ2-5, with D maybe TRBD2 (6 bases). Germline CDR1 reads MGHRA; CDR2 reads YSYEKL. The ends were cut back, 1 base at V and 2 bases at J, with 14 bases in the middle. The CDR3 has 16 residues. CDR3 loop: CASSQGPVAAQETQYF. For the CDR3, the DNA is TGCGCCAGCAGCCAAGGACCGGTAGCGGCGCAAGAGACCCAGTACTTC.

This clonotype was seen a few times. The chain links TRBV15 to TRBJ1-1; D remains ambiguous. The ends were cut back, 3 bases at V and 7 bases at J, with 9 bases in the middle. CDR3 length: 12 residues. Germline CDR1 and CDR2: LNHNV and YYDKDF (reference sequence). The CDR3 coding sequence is TGTGCCACCAGCAGTACTGGAGTTGAAGCTTTCTTT. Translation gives CATSSTGVEAFF.

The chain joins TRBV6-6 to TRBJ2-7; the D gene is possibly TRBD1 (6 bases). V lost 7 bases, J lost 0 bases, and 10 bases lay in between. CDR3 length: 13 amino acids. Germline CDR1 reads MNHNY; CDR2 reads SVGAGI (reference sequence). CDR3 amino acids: CASKRQDSYEQYF. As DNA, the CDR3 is TGTGCCAGCAAGAGACAGGACTCCTACGAGCAGTACTTC.

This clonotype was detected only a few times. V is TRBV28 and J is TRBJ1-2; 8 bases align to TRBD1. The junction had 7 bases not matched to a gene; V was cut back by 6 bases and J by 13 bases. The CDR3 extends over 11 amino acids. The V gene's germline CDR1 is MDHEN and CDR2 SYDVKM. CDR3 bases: TGTGCCAGCAGGAAGACAGGGGATACCACCTTC. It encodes CASRKTGDTTF.

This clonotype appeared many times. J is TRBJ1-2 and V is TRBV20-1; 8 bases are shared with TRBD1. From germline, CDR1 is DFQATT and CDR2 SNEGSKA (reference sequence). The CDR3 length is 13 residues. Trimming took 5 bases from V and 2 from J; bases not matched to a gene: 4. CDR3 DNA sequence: TGCAGTGCTGGACAGGGCGACAACTATGGCTACACCTTC. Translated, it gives CSAGQGDNYGYTF.

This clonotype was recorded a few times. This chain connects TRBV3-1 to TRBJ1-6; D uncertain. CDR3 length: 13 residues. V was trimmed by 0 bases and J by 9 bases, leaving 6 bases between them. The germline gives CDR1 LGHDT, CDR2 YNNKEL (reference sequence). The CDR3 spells CASSQDGVSPLHF. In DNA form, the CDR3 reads TGTGCCAGCAGCCAAGATGGGGTTTCACCCCTCCACTTT.

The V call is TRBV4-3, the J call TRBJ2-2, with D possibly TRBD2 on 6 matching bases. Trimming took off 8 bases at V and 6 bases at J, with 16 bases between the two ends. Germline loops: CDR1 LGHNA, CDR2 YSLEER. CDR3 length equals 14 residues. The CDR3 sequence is CASPNPRLAGELFF. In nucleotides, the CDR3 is TGCGCCAGCCCTAACCCGAGACTAGCCGGGGAGCTGTTTTTT.

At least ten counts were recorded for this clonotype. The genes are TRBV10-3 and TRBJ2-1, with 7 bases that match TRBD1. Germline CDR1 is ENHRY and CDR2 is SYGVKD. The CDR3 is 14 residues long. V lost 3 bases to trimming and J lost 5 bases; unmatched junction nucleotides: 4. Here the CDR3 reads CAISERGPDNEQFF. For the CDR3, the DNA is TGTGCCATCAGTGAAAGGGGGCCGGACAATGAGCAGTTCTTC.

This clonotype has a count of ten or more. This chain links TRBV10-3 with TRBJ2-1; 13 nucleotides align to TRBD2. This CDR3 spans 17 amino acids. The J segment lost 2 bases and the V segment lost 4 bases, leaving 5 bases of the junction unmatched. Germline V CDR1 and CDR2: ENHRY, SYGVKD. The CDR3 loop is CAISAGTSGKTYNEQFF. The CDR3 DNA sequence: TGTGCCATCAGTGCCGGGACTAGCGGGAAGACCTACAATGAGCAGTTCTTC.

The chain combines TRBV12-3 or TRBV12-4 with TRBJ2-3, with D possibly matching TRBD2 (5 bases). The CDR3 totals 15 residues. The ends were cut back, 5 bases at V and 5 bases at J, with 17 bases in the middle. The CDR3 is CASSLLMGVGDTQYF. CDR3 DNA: TGTGCCAGCAGTCTCCTTATGGGAGTAGGAGATACGCAGTATTTT.

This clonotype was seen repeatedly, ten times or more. The CDR3 DNA reads as TGTGCCAGCAGGTGGGGACAGGGCTTAAATACGCAGTATTTT. Translating it yields CASRWGQGLNTQYF. This rearrangement joins TRBV12-3 or TRBV12-4 to TRBJ2-3; 9 nucleotides line up with TRBD1. V lost 6 bases, J lost 7 bases, and 8 bases stayed unmatched. The length of the CDR3 is 14 residues.

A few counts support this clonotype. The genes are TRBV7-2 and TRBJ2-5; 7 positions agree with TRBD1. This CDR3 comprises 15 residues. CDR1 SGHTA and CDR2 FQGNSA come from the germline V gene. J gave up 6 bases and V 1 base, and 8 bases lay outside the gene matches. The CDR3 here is CASSLVIQGPKTQYF. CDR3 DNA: TGTGCCAGCAGCTTAGTAATACAGGGGCCCAAGACCCAGTACTTC.

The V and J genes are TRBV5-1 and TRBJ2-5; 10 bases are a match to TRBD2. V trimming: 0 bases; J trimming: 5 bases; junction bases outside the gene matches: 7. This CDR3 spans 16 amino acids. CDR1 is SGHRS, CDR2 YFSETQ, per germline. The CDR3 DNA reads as TGCGCCAGCAGCTTGGTGCCTAGCGGGAGTTCCGAGACCCAGTACTTC. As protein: CASSLVPSGSSETQYF.

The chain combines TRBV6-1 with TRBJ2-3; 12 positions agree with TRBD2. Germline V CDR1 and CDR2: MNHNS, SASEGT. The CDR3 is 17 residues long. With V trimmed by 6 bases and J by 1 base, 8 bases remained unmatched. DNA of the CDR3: TGTGCCAGCAGCCCGGGACTAGCGGGCCGCGGCACAGATACGCAGTATTTT. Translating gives CASSPGLAGRGTDTQYF.

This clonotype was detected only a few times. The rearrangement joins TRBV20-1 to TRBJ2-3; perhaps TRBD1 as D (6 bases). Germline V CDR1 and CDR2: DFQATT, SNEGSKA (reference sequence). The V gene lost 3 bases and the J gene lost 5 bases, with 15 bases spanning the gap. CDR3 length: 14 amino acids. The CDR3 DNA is TGCAGTGCTAGGTCGGCAGGGGCTGGAGATACGCAGTATTTT. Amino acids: CSARSAGAGDTQYF.

The CDR3 loop is CSAYGLDQADTQYF. As DNA, the CDR3 is TGCAGTGCTTACGGACTAGATCAGGCAGATACGCAGTATTTT. The rearrangement links TRBV20-1 to TRBJ2-3; 7 bases are shared with TRBD2. CDR1 is DFQATT and CDR2 is SNEGSKA in the germline V gene (reference sequence). V shed 5 bases and J 4 bases; nucleotides not matched to a gene: 9. The CDR3 is 14 residues long.

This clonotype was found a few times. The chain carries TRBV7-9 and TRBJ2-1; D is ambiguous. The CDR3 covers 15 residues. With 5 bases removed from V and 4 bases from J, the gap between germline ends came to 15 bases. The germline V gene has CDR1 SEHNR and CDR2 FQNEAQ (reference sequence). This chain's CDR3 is CASSPRTGPYNEQFF. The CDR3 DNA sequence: TGTGCCAGCAGCCCCCGAACTGGTCCTTACAATGAGCAGTTCTTC.

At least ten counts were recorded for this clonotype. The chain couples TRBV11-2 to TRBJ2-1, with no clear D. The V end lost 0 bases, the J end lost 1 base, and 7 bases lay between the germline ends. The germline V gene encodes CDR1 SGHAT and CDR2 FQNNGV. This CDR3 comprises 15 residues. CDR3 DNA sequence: TGTGCCAGCAGCTTAGAAGGGTATTCCTACAATGAGCAGTTCTTC. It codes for CASSLEGYSYNEQFF.